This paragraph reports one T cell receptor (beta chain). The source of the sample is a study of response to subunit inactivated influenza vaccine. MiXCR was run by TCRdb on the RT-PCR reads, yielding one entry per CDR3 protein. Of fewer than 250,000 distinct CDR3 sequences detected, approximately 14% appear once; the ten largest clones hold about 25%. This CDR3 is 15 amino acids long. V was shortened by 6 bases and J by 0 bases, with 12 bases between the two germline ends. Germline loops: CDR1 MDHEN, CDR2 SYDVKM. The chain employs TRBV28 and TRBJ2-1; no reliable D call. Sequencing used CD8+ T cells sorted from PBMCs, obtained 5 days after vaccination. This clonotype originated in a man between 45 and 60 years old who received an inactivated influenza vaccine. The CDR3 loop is CASSDPGSSYNEQFF. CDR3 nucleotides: TGTGCCAGCAGCGACCCAGGAAGCTCCTACAATGAGCAGTTCTTC.